This TCR beta chain came from a study of tumor-infiltrating lymphocytes in primary liver carcinoma. The input was 450 to 500 ng total RNA; TCR beta cDNA was made from it with a constant-region primer. Modified slightly, ARM-PCR produced TCR beta libraries over three nested multiplex PCR rounds. In the first two PCR rounds, TRBV1-TRBV30 forward primers were paired with a C-beta reverse primer, and each round lasted roughly 9 cycles. TCRdb itself ran the multiplex PCR reads through MiXCR, one entry per CDR3 protein. The table shows about 300,000 distinct CDR3 sequences, with over 55% occurring only once. Trimming cost V 9 bases and J 5 bases, with 29 bases left between them. The CDR3 covers 17 residues. Germline CDR1 reads SGHAT; CDR2 reads FQNNGV. Unsorted whole blood served as the source of blood RNA, and germline DNA was extracted as well. The patients carried chronic HBV infection and had received no treatment.

The V gene is TRBV11-2, the J gene TRBJ2-7; a possible D gene is TRBD1 (5 bases). The sequence was collected from a man aged 40-55 years with primary liver carcinoma and hepatitis B virus infection. The sample comprised peripheral blood. The CDR3 loop is CARSRSAGLSRKHEQYF. The CDR3 nucleotides are TGTGCCAGGAGCCGATCAGCAGGGCTCTCAAGGAAGCACGAGCAGTACTTC.